Sequencing of this T cell receptor (beta chain) was carried out in a study of blood T cell repertoires in COVID-19 (dated by TCRdb to 2020 to 2021). About the full investigation: Samples from collaborators originated in the United States, Italy and Spain and spanned both the acute and convalescent phases of COVID-19. The material from the prospective study consisted of cDNA or gDNA derived from T cells, B-cell-depleted T cells, or PBMCs. Deeply sampled blood TCRbeta repertoires from subjects exposed to, actively infected with, or recovered from COVID-19 were included in the dataset. The repertoires were released in a freely available public database meant as a resource for research on the immune response to SARS-CoV-2. Samples came from the ongoing ImmuneRACE study (first 160 participants) plus 1,254 subjects from 6 global collaborators. Sample metadata almost always included a de-identified subject ID, COVID-19 status, age in years and sex. Where available, HLA class I and class II types were taken from metadata supplied by the sample provider and were not determined by assay-based typing.

Note on this clone: Its specific antigen is unknown. No base quality information exists; no much larger clone differs at one position.

TCRbeta CDR3 regions were amplified from genomic DNA using the immunoSEQ Assay, a bias-controlled multiplex PCR. As for the authors' bioinformatics: Nucleated cell counts per sample were estimated from amplification of reference gene primers within the assay. To quantify the absolute abundance of each unique TCRbeta CDR3 rearrangement, sequence reads were collapsed and filtered. For each sample, productive Simpson clonality was calculated as the square root of Simpson's diversity index over productive rearrangements. Held by TCRdb, this immuneACCESS table contains in-frame sequences only and omits some clones. Under half of the omission traces to an unresolved V gene where checked; the cause of the rest is unknown. D and trimming were read from the DNA, whereas the V and J calls and clone size are those reported in that table. The sample records 55,000 to 70,000 clones, roughly 84% of which are singletons. The ten largest account for 4.1% of the sample.

The research as a whole found: How much clinical and demographic metadata was included differed by source and by participant, and the metadata was provided uncurated.

Collaborating institutions collected whole blood in K2EDTA tubes following their own protocols. For TCRbeta analysis, collaborator samples were shipped as frozen whole blood, as isolated PBMCs, or as DNA extracted from either sample type. The germline V gene (reference sequence) gives CDR1 as SGHNT and CDR2 as YYREEE. The CDR3, from cysteine to phenylalanine, totals 15 residues. Of all the DNA, just the CDR3 is kept, 45 bases in frame from base 1. From V the trimming removes 4 bases and from J it removes 3 bases, while the gene matches leave 5 bases of the junction unaccounted for. The origin of this receptor is a man aged 50 or older with acute or convalescent COVID-19. Here the chain combines TRBV5-4 and TRBJ2-3; 10 nucleotides in the junction match TRBD2. The sequenced material came from peripheral blood. For the CDR3, the sequence is CASSHGTSATDTQYF. The DNA sequence is given as TGTGCCAGCAGCCACGGGACTAGCGCAACAGATACGCAGTATTTT.